This T cell receptor beta chain was sequenced in a study of technical replicates of blood from a handful of donors (dated by TCRdb to the late 2010s). Comments on this clone: It lacks a known antigen. Base qualities are missing; no much larger clone stands one base away.

Library prep was done by the immunoSEQ multiplex PCR assay. TCRdb re-hosts the immuneACCESS table, in-frame sequences only. Its copies lack some clones; in the studies checked, an unresolved V gene accounts for under half of them, and the cause for the rest is not known. The sample contains over 50,000 clones, 80% to 95% of them found a single time. In total, the top ten clones hold about 4.5% of the sample. V has 5 bases trimmed and J has 6 bases trimmed; junction bases matching no gene number 11. From a lookup of the germline V gene (reference sequence), CDR1 and CDR2 are MNHEY and SMNVEV. Spanning cysteine to phenylalanine, the CDR3 consists of 16 amino acids. The CDR3 DNA has 48 bases and is translated from base 1.

The sequence joins TRBV27 to TRBJ1-4, with TRBD1 matching 8 junction bases. Specimen: PBMCs. This TCR derives from a human donor in good health. Some clones in this sample may be carry-over from other donors' samples. The DNA sequence reads TGTGCCAGCAGTCAGGGGGCTTTCAGGGGTTATGAAAAACTGTTTTTT. This gives the protein CASSQGAFRGYEKLFF.